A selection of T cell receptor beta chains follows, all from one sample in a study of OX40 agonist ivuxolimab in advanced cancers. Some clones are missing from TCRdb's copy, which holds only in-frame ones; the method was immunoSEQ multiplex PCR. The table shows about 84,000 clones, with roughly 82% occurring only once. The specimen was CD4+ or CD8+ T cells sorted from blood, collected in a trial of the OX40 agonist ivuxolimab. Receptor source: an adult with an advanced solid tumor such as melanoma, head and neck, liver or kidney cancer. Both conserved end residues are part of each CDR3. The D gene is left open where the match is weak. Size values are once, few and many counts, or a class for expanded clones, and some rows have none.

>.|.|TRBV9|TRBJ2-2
CASSVETPSNTGELFF
TGTGCCAGCAGCGTAGAAACCCCCTCGAACACCGGGGAGCTGTTTTTT
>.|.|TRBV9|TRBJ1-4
CASSVTGALGEKLFF
TGTGCCAGCAGCGTTACGGGCGCACTTGGGGAAAAACTGTTTTTT
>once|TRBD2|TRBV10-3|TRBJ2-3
CAISEPSLAGRTDTQYF
TGTGCCATCAGTGAGCCTTCCCTAGCGGGGCGCACAGATACGCAGTATTTT
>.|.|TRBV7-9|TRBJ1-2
CASSFTGADYGYTF
TGTGCCAGCAGCTTCACTGGAGCCGACTATGGCTACACCTTC
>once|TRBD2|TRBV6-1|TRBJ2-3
CASSDPAGGPTDTQYF
TGTGCCAGCAGTGACCCAGCGGGGGGACCCACAGATACGCAGTATTTT
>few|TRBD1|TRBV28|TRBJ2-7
CASIGGQGSSYEQYF
TGTGCCAGCATCGGAGGACAGGGTAGCTCCTACGAGCAGTACTTC
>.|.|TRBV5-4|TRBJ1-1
CASSKVGNTEAFF
TGTGCCAGCAGCAAGGTCGGGAACACTGAAGCTTTCTTT
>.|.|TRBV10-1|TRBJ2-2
CASSIVSSGELFF
TGCGCCAGCAGTATCGTGTCCTCCGGGGAGCTGTTTTTT
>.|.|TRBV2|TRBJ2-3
CASRRFTDTQYF
TGTGCCAGCAGGAGATTCACAGATACGCAGTATTTT
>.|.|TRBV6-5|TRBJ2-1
CASSLVGGNEQFF
TGTGCCAGCAGTTTAGTAGGGGGGAATGAGCAGTTCTTC
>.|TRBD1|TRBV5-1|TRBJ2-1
CASSSTGGFYNEQFF
TGCGCCAGCAGTTCGACAGGGGGATTCTACAATGAGCAGTTCTTC
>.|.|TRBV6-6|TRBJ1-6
CASRQTASSPLHF
TGTGCCAGCAGACAAACAGCAAGTTCACCCCTCCACTTT
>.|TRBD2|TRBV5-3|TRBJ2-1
CARSAPSGGASNSSYNEQFF
TGTGCCAGAAGCGCGCCTAGCGGGGGGGCTTCGAATAGCTCCTACAATGAGCAGTTCTTC
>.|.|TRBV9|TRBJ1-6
CASGGDYNSPLHF
TGTGCCAGCGGGGGCGACTATAATTCACCCCTCCACTTT
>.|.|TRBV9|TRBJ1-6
CASSPQPGEGNSPLHF
TGTGCCAGCAGCCCCCAGCCAGGGGAGGGGAATTCACCCCTCCACTTT
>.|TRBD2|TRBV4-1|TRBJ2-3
CASSQDIGGGTDTQYF
TGCGCCAGCAGCCAAGATATCGGGGGGGGAACAGATACGCAGTATTTT
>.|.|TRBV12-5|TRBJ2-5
CASGLEDRETQYF
TGTGCTAGTGGTTTGGAGGACAGAGAGACCCAGTACTTC
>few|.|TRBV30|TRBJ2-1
CAWSRSYNEQFF
TGTGCCTGGAGTAGGTCCTACAATGAGCAGTTCTTC
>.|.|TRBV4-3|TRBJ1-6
CASSQMGQGYNSPLHF
TGCGCCAGCAGCCAAATGGGGCAGGGCTATAATTCACCCCTCCACTTT
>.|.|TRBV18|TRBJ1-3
CASSLGSPGNTIYF
TGTGCCAGCTCACTAGGGTCTCCTGGAAACACCATATATTTT
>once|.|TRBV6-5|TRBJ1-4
CASSRVPSTNEKLFF
TGTGCCAGCAGCAGGGTGCCTTCAACTAATGAAAAACTGTTTTTT
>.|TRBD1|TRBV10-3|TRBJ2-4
CASAGGGNIQYF
TGTGCCAGCGCAGGGGGCGGAAACATTCAGTACTTC
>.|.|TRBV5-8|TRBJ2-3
CASSFRQVSTDTQYF
TGTGCCAGCAGCTTTAGACAGGTTAGCACAGATACGCAGTATTTT
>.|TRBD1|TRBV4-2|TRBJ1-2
CASSQSRGPGGYTF
TGTGCCAGCAGCCAATCCAGGGGGCCAGGTGGCTACACCTTC
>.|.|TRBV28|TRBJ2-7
CASSYRKTYEQYF
TGTGCCAGCAGTTACCGCAAAACCTACGAGCAGTACTTC
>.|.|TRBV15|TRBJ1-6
CATSREGQNNSPLHF
TGTGCCACCAGCAGAGAGGGTCAGAATAATTCACCCCTCCACTTT
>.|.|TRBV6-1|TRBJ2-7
CASSEVPGESYEQYF
TGTGCCAGCAGTGAGGTTCCTGGGGAATCCTACGAGCAGTACTTC
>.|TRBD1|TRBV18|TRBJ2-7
CASSPGTDAYEQYF
TGTGCCAGCTCACCTGGGACAGACGCCTACGAGCAGTACTTC
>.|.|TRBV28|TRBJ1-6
CASSPDTYNSPPHF
TGTGCCAGCAGCCCGGACACCTATAATTCACCCCCCCACTTT
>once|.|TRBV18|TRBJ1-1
CASSPLGGREAFF
TGTGCCAGCTCACCACTGGGGGGCCGGGAAGCTTTCTTT
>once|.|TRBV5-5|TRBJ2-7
CASSLLPRDSYEQYF
TGTGCCAGCAGCTTACTACCGAGAGACTCCTACGAGCAGTACTTC
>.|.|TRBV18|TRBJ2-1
CASSPQESNEQFF
TGTGCCAGCTCACCACAGGAGTCGAATGAGCAGTTCTTC
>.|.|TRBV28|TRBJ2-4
CASSFGDRAEYF
TGTGCCAGCAGTTTTGGGGATCGGGCGGAGTACTTC
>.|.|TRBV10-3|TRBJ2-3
CAIGGGGTDTQYF
TGTGCCATCGGGGGCGGGGGCACAGATACGCAGTATTTT
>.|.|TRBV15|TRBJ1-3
CATSREGAGSNTIYF
TGTGCCACCAGCAGAGAAGGGGCAGGGAGTAACACCATATATTTT
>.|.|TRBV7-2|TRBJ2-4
CASSFAGANIQYF
TGTGCCAGCAGCTTCGCGGGGGCAAACATTCAGTACTTC
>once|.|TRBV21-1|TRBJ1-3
CASSKRLCGGDRTTGNTIYF
TGTGCCAGCAGCAAAAGGCTCTGCGGTGGAGACAGGACTACTGGAAACACCATATATTTT
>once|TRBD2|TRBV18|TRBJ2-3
CASSPDLSRRSGGTADTQYF
TGTGCCAGCTCACCAGACCTCTCCCGGAGGAGCGGGGGTACAGCAGATACGCAGTATTTT
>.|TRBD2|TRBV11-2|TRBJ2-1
CASSFSGTSYNEQFF
TGTGCCAGCAGCTTCAGCGGGACCTCCTACAATGAGCAGTTCTTC
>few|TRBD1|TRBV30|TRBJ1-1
CAWIGTGGADTEAFF
TGTGCCTGGATTGGGACAGGGGGCGCGGACACTGAAGCTTTCTTT
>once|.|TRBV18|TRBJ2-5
CASSPPTDLGKTQYF
TGTGCCAGCTCACCCCCGACCGACCTGGGGAAGACCCAGTACTTC
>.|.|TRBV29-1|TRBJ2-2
CSVARAGELFF
TGCAGCGTTGCCAGGGCCGGGGAGCTGTTTTTT